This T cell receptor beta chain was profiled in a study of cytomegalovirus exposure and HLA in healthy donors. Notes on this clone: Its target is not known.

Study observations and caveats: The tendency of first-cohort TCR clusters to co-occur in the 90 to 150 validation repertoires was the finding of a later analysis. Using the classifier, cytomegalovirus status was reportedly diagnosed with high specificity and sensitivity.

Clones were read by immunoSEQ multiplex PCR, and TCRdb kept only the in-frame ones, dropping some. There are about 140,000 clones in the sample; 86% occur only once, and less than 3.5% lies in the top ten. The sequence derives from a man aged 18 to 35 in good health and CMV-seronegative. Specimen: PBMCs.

CDR3 region: CASKRQETQYF. The CDR3 nucleotides are TGTGCCAGCAAGCGGCAAGAGACCCAGTACTTC. The V call is TRBV11-2, the J call TRBJ2-5; TRBD2 might be the D (5 bases). The CDR3 extends over 11 amino acids. Germline-derived CDR1 and CDR2 are SGHAT and FQNNGV. V was shortened by 7 bases and J by 2 bases, with 5 bases between the two germline ends. The variable domain in full, completed from reference TRBV11-2 and TRBJ2-5, reads EAGVAQSPRYKIIEKRQSVAFWCNPISGHATLYWYQQILGQGPKLLIQFQNNGVVDDSQLPKDRFSAERLKGVDSTLKIQPAKLEDSAVYLCASKRQETQYFGPGTRLLVL.